Ten or more counts support the clone carrying this T cell receptor (beta chain). No antigen is known for it. The record originates from a study of T-cell reconstitution after alpha-beta-depleted transplantation in children. Regarding the study as a whole: T-cell counts and diversity at one year post-transplant came mainly from newly produced T cells. Several hundred graft clones that had expanded were reportedly the source of alpha-beta T cells about two months after transplant.

The CDR3 is 15 amino acids. The germline V gene encodes CDR1 KGHSH and CDR2 LQKENI. V was pared by 3 bases and J by 2 bases, with 5 bases of the junction left unmatched. Unique molecular identifiers were incorporated into the prepared TCRbeta library. TCRdb re-called the PCR reads through MiXCR, storing one row per CDR3 protein. The table lists hundreds of thousands of distinct CDR3 sequences, under 15% of them singletons. Sequenced material: PBMCs, taken before TCRalphabeta/CD19-depleted stem cell transplant. The chain employs TRBV18 and TRBJ2-5; TRBD2 aligns across 8 bases. This TCR came from a girl between 2 and 10 years old with congenital amegakaryocytic thrombocytopenia, due to receive a stem cell transplant. Written as DNA, the CDR3 is TGTGCCAGCTCACCTTCACTAGCGGAACAAGAGACCCAGTACTTC. Its translation is CASSPSLAEQETQYF. Using reference TRBV18 and TRBJ2-5 for the parts outside the CDR3, the full variable domain is NAGVMQNPRHLVRRRGQEARLRCSPMKGHSHVYWYRQLPEEGLKFMVYLQKENIIDESGMPKERFSAEFPKEGPSILRIQQVVRGDSAAYFCASSPSLAEQETQYFGPGTRLLVL.